Below, 28 T cell receptor beta chains from the same sample are listed, as sequenced in a study of blood T cell repertoires in COVID-19. The table came from immunoSEQ multiplex PCR; TCRdb's copy has only in-frame clones and leaves some out. The sample carries 130,000 or so clones, more than 80% recorded once. The sequenced material came from peripheral blood. These receptors were collected from a woman between 55 and 75 years old with acute or convalescent COVID-19.

The chain recombines TRBV9 with TRBJ1-6; D ambiguous. The CDR3 is 13 residues long. The V gene lost 4 bases and the J gene lost 7 bases, with 9 bases spanning the gap. Germline V gives CDR1 SGDLS, CDR2 YYNGEE. CDR3 in amino acids: CASSLQVNSPLHF. The DNA for the CDR3 is TGTGCCAGCAGCTTGCAGGTGAATTCACCCCTCCACTTT.

The chain joins TRBV5-8 to TRBJ2-2; D unresolved. Trimming took off 6 bases at V and 1 base at J, with 7 bases between the two ends. Germline V gene lookup returns CDR1 SGHTS and CDR2 YDEGEE. The CDR3 is 13 residues long. CDR3 loop: CASKRWNTGELFF. The CDR3 nucleotides are TGTGCCAGCAAACGGTGGAACACCGGGGAGCTGTTTTTT.

This chain links TRBV27 with TRBJ2-3, with D unclear. V lost 3 bases and J lost 2, with 9 bases in between. Germline V gene data show CDR1 as MNHEY and CDR2 as SMNVEV (reference sequence). CDR3 length: 14 amino acids. CDR3 loop: CASSFQVYTDTQYF. The CDR3, as DNA: TGTGCCAGCAGTTTCCAAGTCTACACAGATACGCAGTATTTT.

The chain links TRBV7-3 to TRBJ2-1; 10 bases fit TRBD1. After removal of 4 bases from V and 5 bases from J, the junction contained 5 bases not matched to a gene. CDR3 length: 15 residues. CDR1 is SGHTA and CDR2 is FQGTGA in the germline V gene. The CDR3 spells CASSSGTGAHNEQFF. CDR3 nucleotides: TGTGCCAGCAGCTCCGGGACAGGGGCCCACAATGAGCAGTTCTTC.

The genes are TRBV6-1 and TRBJ1-1; unclear D gene. V was trimmed by 3 bases and J by 0 bases, leaving 5 bases between them. The CDR3 totals 13 residues. The germline gives CDR1 MNHNS, CDR2 SASEGT. The CDR3 region is CASSDSLNTEAFF. CDR3 nucleotides: TGTGCCAGCAGTGACAGTTTGAACACTGAAGCTTTCTTT.

This clone appeared a single time. This chain connects TRBV19 to TRBJ1-2; the D gene is possibly TRBD1 (5 bases). CDR1 LNHDA and CDR2 SQIVND come from the germline V gene (reference sequence). The CDR3 is 17 residues long. V shed 5 bases and J shed 4 bases, with 23 bases lying between them. The DNA for the CDR3 is TGTGCCAGTAGTGTGGAAGCGGGGCAATGGAGGGGCTATGGCTACACCTTC. Translating gives CASSVEAGQWRGYGYTF.

This chain uses TRBV24-1 with TRBJ1-5; no clear D. The germline V gene encodes CDR1 KGHDR and CDR2 SFDVKD. Deletions cut 3 bases from V and 7 bases from J, with 12 bases between. This CDR3 is 14 amino acids long. The CDR3 DNA follows: TGTGCCACCAGTGATCCGAGGTCCAGACAGCCCCAGCATTTT. This encodes CATSDPRSRQPQHF.

This chain joins TRBV25-1 and TRBJ1-6; D is possibly TRBD1 (6 bases). Germline V gene sequence: CDR1 MGHDK, CDR2 SYGVNS. The CDR3 runs 13 residues. Deletions cut 10 bases from V and 9 bases from J, with 16 bases between. CDR3 region: CATLQGLGSPLHF. The CDR3 DNA sequence: TGTGCCACCCTACAGGGTTTGGGTTCACCCCTCCACTTT. Full variable domain (outside the CDR3, taken from reference TRBV25-1 and TRBJ1-6): EADIYQTPRYLVIGTGKKITLECSQTMGHDKMYWYQQDPGMELHLIHYSYGVNSTEKGDLSSESTVSRIRTEHFPLTLESARPSHTSQYLCATLQGLGSPLHFGNGTRLTVT.

Only a few counts were recorded for this clone. The chain has TRBV4-1 and TRBJ1-2; D gene ambiguous. The CDR3 is 14 residues long. Germline assignment: CDR1 MGHRA and CDR2 YSYEKL. Trimming removed 4 bases at V and 3 bases at J, with 12 bases between. The chain's CDR3 is CASSPDRFDYGYTF. The CDR3 nucleotides read TGCGCCAGCAGCCCCGATAGATTTGACTATGGCTACACCTTC.

The count of this clone is one. The V gene is TRBV6-5, the J gene TRBJ1-2, with D unresolved. Trimming took off 6 bases at V and 8 bases at J, with 16 bases between the two ends. Germline CDR1 is MNHEY and CDR2 is SVGAGI. The CDR3 sequence is 13 residues long. The CDR3 sequence: CASRPPEVNGYTF. CDR3 in DNA: TGTGCCAGCAGGCCCCCGGAGGTTAACGGCTACACCTTC.

The rearrangement uses TRBV30 and TRBJ1-1, with D perhaps TRBD1 (5 bases). V shed 0 bases and J shed 0 bases, with 23 bases lying between them. The CDR3 consists of 19 residues. Germline values: CDR1 GTSNPN, CDR2 SVGIG (reference sequence). This CDR3 reads CAWSVLKGRAQRLNTEAFF. The CDR3 coding sequence is TGTGCCTGGAGTGTACTTAAAGGCAGGGCCCAACGGTTGAACACTGAAGCTTTCTTT.

This chain uses TRBV4-1 with TRBJ2-6, with D possibly TRBD1 on 6 matching bases. Per the germline V gene, CDR1 is MGHRA and CDR2 is YSYEKL. There are 16 residues in the CDR3. V lost 4 bases to trimming and J lost 2 bases, with 12 bases between them. The CDR3 is CASSRTQGPGANVLTF. In nucleotides, the CDR3 is TGCGCCAGCAGCCGTACCCAGGGGCCTGGGGCCAACGTCCTGACTTTC.

V usage is TRBV30 and J usage is TRBJ1-4; the match to TRBD1 covers 12 bases. This CDR3 contains 14 residues. V dropped 5 bases and J dropped 10; count of bases not matched to a gene: 8. Germline V CDR1 and CDR2: GTSNPN, SVGIG (reference sequence). The CDR3 sequence is CAWAPGQGAGKLFF. In nucleotides, the CDR3 is TGTGCCTGGGCCCCGGGACAGGGGGCGGGAAAACTGTTTTTT.

The chain carries TRBV6-1 and TRBJ1-2; 8 bases align to TRBD1. The trim removed 3 bases at V and 4 bases at J, leaving 10 bases unmatched. The CDR3 has 16 residues. Germline CDR1 reads MNHNS; CDR2 reads SASEGT. CDR3 region: CASSENDRGPIYGYTF. In nucleotides, the CDR3 is TGTGCCAGCAGTGAGAATGACAGGGGTCCTATCTATGGCTACACCTTC.

This chain's CDR3 is CASSQDQGWIGELFF. The CDR3 region has the DNA TGTGCCAGCAGCCAAGATCAGGGATGGATCGGGGAGCTGTTTTTT. This sequence joins TRBV3-1 (or the pseudogene TRBV3-2) and TRBJ2-2, with D possibly being TRBD1 (5 bases). The germline V and J ends were trimmed by 0 bases and 7 bases, with 12 bases remaining between them. Germline lookup yields CDR1 LGHDT and CDR2 YNNKEL (reference sequence). The CDR3 sequence is 15 residues long.

This chain connects TRBV10-1 to TRBJ2-2, with D tentatively TRBD1 (5 bases). The CDR3 contains 17 residues. The germline V gene has CDR1 WNHNN and CDR2 SYGVQD (reference sequence). The germline V and J ends were trimmed by 3 bases and 4 bases, with 18 bases remaining between them. The DNA of the CDR3 is TGCGCCAGCAGTGAAACGTCCTGGGGCACCTCCACCGGGGAGCTGTTTTTT. It yields the protein CASSETSWGTSTGELFF.

The chain uses TRBV12-3 or TRBV12-4 and TRBJ1-1; D call uncertain. This CDR3 has 13 residues. Trimming took 5 bases from V and 0 from J, leaving 7 bases between them. This CDR3 reads CASSPAVNTEAFF. The CDR3 coding sequence is TGTGCCAGCAGTCCCGCAGTGAACACTGAAGCTTTCTTT.

The chain has TRBV19 and TRBJ1-5; no definite D call. Trimming shortened V by 4 bases and J by 13 bases, and 11 bases separated the two germline ends. CDR3 size: 11 residues. Germline lookup yields CDR1 LNHDA and CDR2 SQIVND (reference sequence). CDR3 sequence reads: CASSTSEKQHF. The CDR3 nucleotides are TGTGCCAGTAGTACTTCGGAGAAACAGCATTTT. Using reference TRBV19 and TRBJ1-5 for the parts outside the CDR3, the full variable domain is DGGITQSPKYLFRKEGQNVTLSCEQNLNHDAMYWYRQDPGQGLRLIYYSQIVNDFQKGDIAEGYSVSREKKESFPLTVTSAQKNPTAFYLCASSTSEKQHFGDGTRLSIL.

The chain recombines TRBV9 with TRBJ2-3; 9 nucleotides match TRBD2. CDR1 is SGDLS, CDR2 YYNGEE, per germline. Losses at the gene ends were 4 bases for V and 3 bases for J; bases not matched to a gene: 9. The CDR3 contains 16 residues. Here the CDR3 reads CASSPGASGVTDTQYF. The DNA of the CDR3 is TGTGCCAGCAGCCCCGGGGCTAGCGGGGTGACAGATACGCAGTATTTT. Based on the CDR3 plus reference TRBV9 and TRBJ2-3, the full variable domain is DSGVTQTPKHLITATGQRVTLRCSPRSGDLSVYWYQQSLDQGLQFLIQYYNGEERAKGNILERFSAQQFPDLHSELNLSSLELGDSALYFCASSPGASGVTDTQYFGPGTRLTVL.

The chain links TRBV6-5 to TRBJ1-1; 7 bases map to TRBD1. The CDR3 covers 13 residues. Unmatched junction bases numbered 3, after V lost 0 bases and J lost 8 bases. Germline values: CDR1 MNHEY, CDR2 SVGAGI. The CDR3 nucleotides read TGTGCCAGCAGTTACTCTGAAGGGGGCGAAGCTTTCTTT. It translates to CASSYSEGGEAFF.

A note on this clone: A read error is likely, as this CDR3 ends without the conserved phenylalanine or tryptophan. It is unclear where the CDR3 begins or ends on the DNA, so no DNA is shown, and the CDR3 is as TCRdb lists it. The chain employs TRBV5-6 and TRBJ2-7; TRBD1 reflects the table's D call only, with no check against the DNA. The CDR3 length is 11 residues, termini included. Germline V gene sequence: CDR1 SGHDT, CDR2 YYEEEE. The CDR3 is CASSLGSYGQP.

V gene TRBV18 combines with J gene TRBJ2-7, with 12 bases matching TRBD1. V gave up 0 bases and J gave up 4 bases; unmatched junction bases: 4. This CDR3 has 16 amino acids. Germline V gene lookup returns CDR1 KGHSH and CDR2 LQKENI. CDR3 coding DNA: TGTGCCAGCTCACCACCGACGGGACAGGGGGCATACGAGCAGTACTTC. Its translation is CASSPPTGQGAYEQYF.

The chain is built from TRBV10-3 and TRBJ2-1, with TRBD2 matching over 8 bases. The CDR3 length is 15 residues. V was pared by 0 bases and J by 10 bases, with 8 bases of the junction left unmatched. Germline assignment: CDR1 ENHRY and CDR2 SYGVKD. CDR3 amino acids: CAISESSGGLPEQFF. CDR3 in DNA: TGTGCCATCAGTGAGTCCAGCGGGGGCCTCCCGGAGCAGTTCTTC.

V gene TRBV2 combines with J gene TRBJ2-5; D not certain. V lost 6 bases and J lost 4, with 6 bases in between. Germline V lookup: CDR1 SNHLY, CDR2 FYNNEI. The CDR3 has 11 residues. DNA for the CDR3: TGTGCCAGCAGCGTCCCAGAGACCCAGTACTTC. Protein product: CASSVPETQYF.

This chain uses TRBV2 with TRBJ1-2; 9 bases align to TRBD1. The V and J ends lost 4 bases and 7 bases, in that order; junction bases with no gene match: 13. Germline V gene data show CDR1 as SNHLY and CDR2 as FYNNEI. The CDR3 runs to 16 residues. In DNA form, the CDR3 reads TGTGCCAGCAGTGCTCGTGGGGGACAGGGAGGGATTGGCTACACCTTC. Encoded protein: CASSARGGQGGIGYTF.

The CDR3 sequence is CASSPWDSSTDTQYF. The CDR3 DNA is TGTGCCAGCTCACCTTGGGACAGTAGCACAGATACGCAGTATTTT. The rearrangement uses TRBV18 and TRBJ2-3, with 7 positions matching TRBD1. The CDR3 runs to 15 residues. Trimming removed 3 bases from V and 0 bases from J; junction bases left unmatched: 3. CDR1 and CDR2 from the germline V gene are KGHSH and LQKENI.

The rearrangement uses TRBV4-1 and TRBJ1-3; perhaps TRBD1 as D (5 bases). The CDR3 totals 15 residues. Trimming pared 4 bases from V and 2 bases from J, leaving 12 bases between. CDR1 MGHRA and CDR2 YSYEKL come from the germline V gene. In DNA, the CDR3 is TGCGCCAGCAGCCGAACAGGAGAACCTGGAAACACCATATATTTT. Its protein is CASSRTGEPGNTIYF.

J is TRBJ1-3 and V is TRBV2, with D possibly being TRBD1 (6 bases). This CDR3 comprises 15 residues. Trimming removed 3 bases at V and 4 bases at J, with 13 bases between. Germline CDR1 SNHLY, CDR2 FYNNEI. DNA for the CDR3: TGTGCCAGCAGTGACCGACAGGTAGCGGGAAACACCATATATTTT. This gives the protein CASSDRQVAGNTIYF.